Shown below are 19 T cell receptor beta chains from a single sample sequenced in a study of blood T cell repertoires in COVID-19. Here immunoSEQ multiplex PCR was the method, and the copy in TCRdb shows in-frame clones only, minus some. This sample has 150,000 or so clones, with over 70% found just once. Sequencing input: peripheral blood. The receptors derive from an elderly man with acute or convalescent COVID-19.

This chain joins TRBV18 and TRBJ1-5, with 10 bases aligning to TRBD1. The V gene's germline CDR1 is KGHSH and CDR2 LQKENI. The CDR3 extends over 16 amino acids. Trimming at V came to 3 bases and at J to 6 bases, leaving 8 bases not matched to a gene. CDR3 in DNA: TGTGCCAGCTCACCCGGGACAGGGGACTTAGGTCAGCCCCAGCATTTT. As protein: CASSPGTGDLGQPQHF.

The chain couples TRBV9 to TRBJ1-4; D is undetermined. Germline CDR1 and CDR2: SGDLS and YYNGEE. The CDR3 totals 15 residues. The V and J ends lost 4 bases and 7 bases respectively, with 17 bases between them. CDR3 region: CASSQIPGDTEKLFF. The DNA of the CDR3 is TGTGCCAGCAGCCAGATCCCGGGAGACACTGAAAAACTGTTTTTT. Looking up the rest from reference TRBV9 and TRBJ1-4 gives the full variable domain: DSGVTQTPKHLITATGQRVTLRCSPRSGDLSVYWYQQSLDQGLQFLIQYYNGEERAKGNILERFSAQQFPDLHSELNLSSLELGDSALYFCASSQIPGDTEKLFFGSGTQLSVL.

CDR3 bases: TGTGCCAGCTCACCACCTTCAGGGGATCGGGGGACCCAGTACTTC. Translated: CASSPPSGDRGTQYF. The V gene is TRBV18, the J gene TRBJ2-5; D perhaps matches TRBD1 (6 bases). CDR3 length: 15 amino acids. V was pared by 0 bases and J by 7 bases, with 15 bases between. The germline V gene encodes CDR1 KGHSH and CDR2 LQKENI. The variable domain in full, with the rest retrieved from reference TRBV18 and TRBJ2-5, is NAGVMQNPRHLVRRRGQEARLRCSPMKGHSHVYWYRQLPEEGLKFMVYLQKENIIDESGMPKERFSAEFPKEGPSILRIQQVVRGDSAAYFCASSPPSGDRGTQYFGPGTRLLVL.

This clone was observed once. This sequence joins TRBV7-9 and TRBJ2-1, with TRBD2 matching 7 bases. Germline values: CDR1 SEHNR, CDR2 FQNEAQ (reference sequence). The ends lost 1 base at V and 0 bases at J; junction bases unmatched: 6. The CDR3 consists of 17 residues. The CDR3 DNA reads as TGTGCCAGCAGCTTAGGGGACTACCGAAACTCCTACAATGAGCAGTTCTTC. It yields the protein CASSLGDYRNSYNEQFF.

The chain is built from TRBV7-8 and TRBJ2-7; D uncertain. The germline gives CDR1 SGHVS, CDR2 FQNEAQ. The CDR3 runs 13 residues. V gave up 2 bases and J gave up 6 bases, with 11 bases separating them. The CDR3 here is CASSLLTASEQYF. In DNA, the CDR3 is TGTGCCAGCAGCTTACTCACAGCCAGCGAGCAGTACTTC.

This clone showed up just a few times. The V call is TRBV7-9, the J call TRBJ2-7, with a tentative D call TRBD1 (6 bases). From germline, CDR1 is SEHNR and CDR2 FQNEAQ (reference sequence). The germline V and J ends were trimmed by 5 bases and 5 bases, with 10 bases remaining between them. The CDR3 has 12 residues. CDR3 loop: CASSTQGNEQYF. The CDR3 DNA reads TGTGCCAGCAGCACACAGGGTAACGAGCAGTACTTC.

The rearrangement uses TRBV9 and TRBJ2-7, with 7 positions matching TRBD1. The CDR3 spans 14 residues. Germline V gives CDR1 SGDLS, CDR2 YYNGEE. Trimming at V came to 0 bases and at J to 3 bases, leaving 3 bases not matched to a gene. DNA of the CDR3: TGTGCCAGCAGCGTAGTTCCAGGGGGCTACGAGCAGTACTTC. Translating gives CASSVVPGGYEQYF.

The chain uses TRBV5-3 and TRBJ2-7; TRBD1 matches 9 bases. TRBV5-3 is reported as an ORF; its role is uncertain. The V and J ends lost 2 bases and 3 bases, in that order; junction bases with no gene match: 6. This CDR3 is 15 amino acids long. CDR3 amino acids: CARSFRDRAIYEQYF. The CDR3 bases are TGTGCCAGAAGCTTCCGGGACAGGGCTATCTACGAGCAGTACTTC.

The chain is built from TRBV6-4 and TRBJ1-5; D is unclear. Germline assignment: CDR1 MRHNA and CDR2 SNTAGT. This CDR3 is 14 amino acids long. The V and J ends lost 3 bases and 0 bases respectively, with 6 bases between them. DNA for the CDR3: TGTGCCAGCAGTGATCAGGCTAGCAATCAGCCCCAGCATTTT. Protein product: CASSDQASNQPQHF.

The chain uses TRBV2 and TRBJ2-5; tentative D call: TRBD1 (6 bases). V dropped 7 bases and J dropped 2 bases, with 8 bases sitting between them. The CDR3 length is 12 residues. The germline V gene encodes CDR1 SNHLY and CDR2 FYNNEI. The CDR3 DNA follows: TGTGCCAGCAAACAGGGACAAGAGACCCAGTACTTC. This sequence encodes CASKQGQETQYF.

The chain uses TRBV28 and TRBJ2-7; tentative D call: TRBD1 (7 bases). V lost 7 bases to trimming and J lost 1 base, with 11 bases between them. The CDR3 is made up of 13 amino acids. CDR1 is MDHEN, CDR2 SYDVKM, per germline. CDR3 region: CASTGGSSYEQYF. CDR3 DNA: TGTGCCAGCACAGGGGGGTCATCCTACGAGCAGTACTTC. The full variable domain, rest sourced from reference TRBV28 and TRBJ2-7, is DVKVTQSSRYLVKRTGEKVFLECVQDMDHENMFWYRQDPGLGLRLIYFSYDVKMKEKGDIPEGYSVSREKKERFSLILESASTNQTSMYLCASTGGSSYEQYFGPGTRLTVT.

This chain uses TRBV7-3 with TRBJ2-3; 11 bases agree with TRBD1. V lost 3 bases and J lost 3; bases outside the gene matches: 5. Germline CDR1 and CDR2: SGHTA and FQGTGA. The CDR3 has 16 amino acids. Written as DNA, the CDR3 is TGTGCCAGCAGCTTTACCGGGACAGGGGGTACAGATACGCAGTATTTT. It is translated as CASSFTGTGGTDTQYF.

This clone has just one count. This sequence joins TRBV6-2 or TRBV6-3 and TRBJ1-5; 7 nucleotides line up with TRBD1. In germline, CDR1 is MNHEY, CDR2 SVGEGT. This CDR3 comprises 17 residues. V shed 2 bases and J 3 bases; nucleotides not matched to a gene: 10. The CDR3 sequence: CASSYRTGVSDNQPQHF. CDR3 in DNA: TGTGCCAGCAGTTACCGAACAGGGGTGTCTGACAATCAGCCCCAGCATTTT.

This chain joins TRBV7-2 and TRBJ1-2; D is uncertain. Germline-derived CDR1 and CDR2 are SGHTA and FQGNSA. The CDR3 runs 15 residues. V lost 3 bases to trimming and J lost 2 bases, with 13 bases between them. CDR3 DNA: TGTGCCAGCAGCTTTGGTTCTAGAGGAAACTATGGCTACACCTTC. This gives the protein CASSFGSRGNYGYTF.

The gene calls are TRBV5-1 and TRBJ2-7; D gene ambiguous. The CDR3 has 14 residues. V lost 4 bases and J 6 bases, leaving 17 bases between the germline ends. Germline CDR1 SGHRS, CDR2 YFSETQ. For the CDR3, the DNA is TGCGCCAGCAGCCCCGGCGAGGCCCTCCGCGAGCAGTACTTC. As protein: CASSPGEALREQYF.

The rearrangement joins TRBV12-3 or TRBV12-4 to TRBJ2-5; 7 bases map to TRBD1. J gave up 11 bases and V 5 bases, and 8 bases lay outside the gene matches. This CDR3 spans 12 amino acids. CDR3 bases: TGTGCCAGCAGTCAGGGGGACGGGGAGCAGTACTTC. Translating gives CASSQGDGEQYF.

This clone has only one observation. This rearrangement joins TRBV5-1 to TRBJ1-2; D not resolved. CDR3 length: 13 amino acids. Germline values: CDR1 SGHRS, CDR2 YFSETQ. V was trimmed by 2 bases and J by 4 bases, leaving 9 bases between them. The CDR3 DNA reads TGCGCCAGCAGCTTTGAGGGTAGCTATGGCTACACCTTC. Residues: CASSFEGSYGYTF.

The chain couples TRBV3-1 (or the pseudogene TRBV3-2) to TRBJ1-1, with D hard to call. V shed 4 bases and J shed 0 bases, with 9 bases lying between them. The germline CDR1 and CDR2 sequences are LGHDT and YNNKEL (reference sequence). This CDR3 has 14 residues. CDR3 in DNA: TGTGCCAGCAGCCGTAACGGAGTGAACACTGAAGCTTTCTTT. This translates into CASSRNGVNTEAFF.

This chain links TRBV15 with TRBJ2-3; TRBD1 aligns across 7 bases. CDR3 size: 14 residues. Losses at the gene ends were 5 bases for V and 0 bases for J; bases not matched to a gene: 2. Looked up from germline, CDR1 is LNHNV and CDR2 is YYDKDF (reference sequence). CDR3 DNA sequence: TGTGCCACCAGCTTACAGGGGAGCACAGATACGCAGTATTTT. It codes for CATSLQGSTDTQYF. Together with reference TRBV15 and TRBJ2-3, the CDR3 gives the full variable domain: DAMVIQNPRYQVTQFGKPVTLSCSQTLNHNVMYWYQQKSSQAPKLLFHYYDKDFNNEADTPDNFQSRRPNTSFCFLDIRSPGLGDTAMYLCATSLQGSTDTQYFGPGTRLTVL.